This T cell receptor (beta chain) was profiled in a study of blood T cell repertoires in COVID-19. Overall study context: The United States, Italy and Spain supplied acute and convalescent COVID-19 samples. The analysed material was cDNA or gDNA that came from T cells, B-cell-depleted T cells, or PBMCs.

Per the germline V gene, CDR1 is SGHRS and CDR2 is YFSETQ. This CDR3 has 14 amino acids. With 0 bases removed from V and 10 bases from J, the gap between germline ends came to 16 bases. The authors' processing: Reference gene primer amplification gave estimated nucleated cell counts. Clones were sequenced by immunoSEQ multiplex PCR, and TCRdb holds only the in-frame ones, with some missing. Clone size and the V and J calls come from that table; the DNA yielded D and trimming. The sample has roughly 280,000 clones, 70% to 90% seen once. This clone was seen once. The chain combines TRBV5-1 with TRBJ1-2; D might be TRBD1 (5 bases). Material: peripheral blood. The sequence came from a man aged 25 to 40 with active or convalescent COVID-19. As DNA, the CDR3 is TGCGCCAGCAGCTTGGTGGGGGAGGAGTTTGACTACACCTTC. It codes for CASSLVGEEFDYTF.